This TCR beta chain was retrieved from a study of cytomegalovirus exposure and HLA in healthy donors. Study-wide findings and caveats: Common viral pathogens seemed, in a later analysis, to connect with several of the most significant clusters. The study listed roughly 160 cytomegalovirus-associated TCR beta chains. Testing in vitro showed a few CMV-associated chains specific for CMV antigens.

This clone was counted a few times. The antigen remains undetermined. The CDR3 contains 16 residues. V was cut by 3 bases and J by 3 bases, with 17 bases left in between. Germline-derived CDR1 and CDR2 are MNHNY and SVGAGI (reference sequence). The PCR ran on 60 Vbeta and 13 Jbeta primers. Repertoires were generated with immunoSEQ multiplex PCR, while TCRdb's copy carries only in-frame clones and drops some. The sample has 150,000 or so clones, around 9.7% seen once. The chain employs TRBV6-6 and TRBJ1-2; D is possibly TRBD1 (6 bases). What was sequenced was PBMCs. The TCR comes from a man aged 50 to 59 in good health and CMV-seronegative. CDR3 bases: TGTGCCAGCAGTTATTCATCGGACAGCGGATACTATGGCTACACCTTC. Translated: CASSYSSDSGYYGYTF.